This T cell receptor beta chain was documented in a study of T-cell reconstitution after alpha-beta-depleted transplantation in children. This CDR3 comprises 12 residues. Germline CDR1 reads DFQATT; CDR2 reads SNEGSKA (reference sequence). Trimming stripped 5 bases from V and 4 bases from J, with 9 bases between. During its preparation, the TCRbeta library received unique molecular identifiers. TCRdb re-called the PCR reads with MiXCR, one entry per CDR3 protein. Of some 520,000 distinct CDR3 sequences listed, around a third were seen once; the top ten hold 2% to 3%. The rearrangement joins TRBV20-1 to TRBJ1-5; the D gene is possibly TRBD1 (6 bases). The sample in question was PBMCs from the stem cell graft donor, obtained from the stem cell graft. This TCR came from a human donor who donated a stem cell graft to a child with aplastic anemia. DNA of the CDR3: TGCAGTGCTGTACAGGGTAATCAGCCCCAGCATTTT. Amino acid sequence: CSAVQGNQPQHF.